Included here is one T cell receptor (beta chain) sequence, with context. Its antigen is unidentified. Sequenced by immunoSEQ multiplex PCR; TCRdb stores in-frame clones only, minus some. The table shows around 80,000 clones, with around 90% occurring only once. These data are taken from a study of T cell responses to AZD1222 COVID-19 vaccine. Study-wide points: Reports indicate that nearly half of spike-specific TCRs are directed at unmutated variant regions. Clonal diversity was possibly underestimated, and the donors were mostly white British, with more females.

Analyses pooled second doses at about 4 or about 12 weeks. Germline values: CDR1 LNHDA, CDR2 SQIVND (reference sequence). The CDR3 consists of 14 residues. The V end was cut by 8 bases, the J end by 5 bases, with 18 bases between. The source of this sequence is an adult who received the AZD1222 COVID-19 vaccine. Specimen: peripheral blood, collected 28 days after the second AZD1222 dose. This chain uses TRBV19 with TRBJ2-5; D call uncertain. CDR3 nucleotide sequence: TGTGCCAGTTCACAAGGAGCCCGATCGGAGACCCAGTACTTC. Its translation is CASSQGARSETQYF.